This T cell receptor beta chain was captured by sequencing in a study of T cells in Graves' hyperthyroidism and ophthalmopathy (dated by TCRdb to the late 2010s). General notes on the study: Peripheral blood samples were taken at initial diagnosis, before any treatment was given. To identify TCR V-J signatures that set the groups apart, the researchers used a discovery cohort of about a hundred patients, made up of some 41 with Graves' ophthalmopathy and 57 with stable Graves' hyperthyroidism. An independent validation cohort of around 20 hyperthyroidism patients and over 15 patients who later progressed to ophthalmopathy tested prospective prediction of ophthalmopathy. The roughly 91 discovery patients were randomly split 7:3 into training and test sets. In addition, the study compared T-cell repertoires in thyroid tissue and in blood from roughly 6 Graves' hyperthyroidism patients. Once sampling was done, hyperthyroidism patients were given methimazole at a starting dose of 30 mg daily, whereas ophthalmopathy patients were given high-dose intravenous methylprednisolone. The paper reports TCR Vbeta CDR3 sequencing of some 140 peripheral blood samples: around 45 ophthalmopathy, about 75 hyperthyroidism and around 17 progressor patients. The full study reports these points: In validation, the model predicted progression to ophthalmopathy a median of 6.5 months before onset, with approximately 68% sensitivity and 72.22% specificity. Most expanded thyroid clonotypes (frequency above 0.001) were also detected in blood, suggesting blood repertoires may reflect thyroid immune responses. Ophthalmopathy was separated from stable hyperthyroidism by a 13 V-J signature model, with approximately 89% sensitivity and 81% to 82% specificity obtained in cross-validation and 80%/75% obtained in testing. Sample size was not statistically predetermined, and blinding of investigators to group allocation was not performed.

This clonotype was counted a few times. What antigen it recognizes has not been identified. No much larger clone exists at a distance of one base, and base qualities are not known. CDR1 and CDR2, looked up from the germline V gene, are SGHTA and FQGNSA. Counted from cysteine to phenylalanine, this CDR3 has 13 amino acids. Only CDR3 DNA remains: 39 bases, in frame from the first base. Relative to germline, V is 6 bases shorter and J is 10 bases shorter, with 15 bases between their ends. A patient counted as having stable Graves' hyperthyroidism if no progression to ophthalmopathy occurred over 18 months of follow-up. Hyperthyroidism patients were aged 18 to 65 years and newly diagnosed, with disease duration of less than 2 months. Patients with uncontrolled infections, other autoimmune diseases, pregnancy or lactation were excluded. Clinical symptoms, serum thyroxine and TRAb, thyroid ultrasound, and orbital computed tomography formed the basis for the diagnoses. Ficoll-Paque density gradient centrifugation was used to isolate PBMCs from 8 to 10 ml of fresh peripheral blood. Total RNA was extracted with Trizol reagent, and quality was checked on an Agilent 2100 Bioanalyzer.

The TCR beta CDR3 regions were amplified from the RNA transcripts. For the first round of RT-PCR on the TCR CDR3, the HTBI primer set was used together with the Qiagen OneStep RT-PCR kit. Libraries were constructed in a second round of multiplex PCR, after which size selection and purification were carried out. Paired-end sequencing of the libraries was performed with 100 bp reads on an Illumina HiSeq2000. The source study handled its data this way. SOAPnuke was used to process the raw data, throwing out any read that contained adapters or uncalled bases, had a mean Phred below 15, or lacked an exact constant-primer or identifier match. High-quality paired reads were merged using COPE v1.2.5, and each unique nucleotide sequence was defined as a clonotype. Clonotypes were aligned to IMGT TRBV, TRBD and TRBJ reference segments using MiTCR v1.1. Analysis was restricted to V-J combinations with a frequency above 0.0001, which covered roughly 99% of repertoires. The TCS score was defined as the ratio of F50 (clonal expansion) to E x V (chaos), calculated using BLOSUM62-based TCRdist between CDR3 peptides within each V-J. Welch's t-statistics and random forest reduced roughly 530 V-J features to 13, which were used in a naive Bayes classifier (R e1071). The Morisita-Horn index was used to measure how similar the thyroid and blood repertoires were. TCRdb's own reprocessing of the public reads used fastp at Q25 and MiXCR and kept productive beta chains. Rows with a matching CDR3 protein are joined into one entry that keeps the most common DNA and genes. Here the V and J calls rest on TCRdb's processing, not on the authors' analysis. This sample comprises hundreds of thousands of distinct CDR3 sequences, roughly 40% of them detected only once. About 8.9% of the sample belongs to the ten largest clones.

This receptor was identified in a man between 18 and 35 years old with Graves' hyperthyroidism. Sequenced input: blood. The rearranged chain carries TRBV7-2 and TRBJ2-2; perhaps TRBD2 is the D gene, with 6 bases matching. The DNA reads as follows: TGTGCCAGCAGGGCCTCCGGAGGGGAGGAGCTGTTTTTT. It translates to CASRASGGEELFF.